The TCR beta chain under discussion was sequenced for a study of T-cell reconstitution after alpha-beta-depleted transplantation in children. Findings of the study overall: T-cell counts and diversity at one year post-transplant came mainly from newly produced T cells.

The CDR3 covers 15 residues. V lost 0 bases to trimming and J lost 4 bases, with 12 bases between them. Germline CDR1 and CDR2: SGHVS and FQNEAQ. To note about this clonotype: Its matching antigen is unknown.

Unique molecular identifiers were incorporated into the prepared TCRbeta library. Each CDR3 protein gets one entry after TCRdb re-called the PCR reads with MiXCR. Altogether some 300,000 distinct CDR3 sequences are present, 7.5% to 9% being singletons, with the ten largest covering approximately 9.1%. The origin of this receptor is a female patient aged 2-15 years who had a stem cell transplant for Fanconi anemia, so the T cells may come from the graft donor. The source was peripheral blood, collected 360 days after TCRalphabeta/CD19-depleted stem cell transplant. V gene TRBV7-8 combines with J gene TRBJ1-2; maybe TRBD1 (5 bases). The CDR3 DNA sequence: TGTGCCAGCAGCTTAGCCGGGACGCCCGGCTATGGCTACACCTTC. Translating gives CASSLAGTPGYGYTF.